This is a list of T cell receptor beta chains from one sample in a study of tumor T cells in aggressive B-cell lymphoma. The protocol was immunoSEQ multiplex PCR, while the TCRdb copy is restricted to in-frame clones and leaves out a portion. The table lists approximately 10,000 clones, approximately 85% of them singletons. The sample taken for sequencing was tumor tissue. These receptors originate from an adult with diffuse large B cell lymphoma. Both conserved end residues are part of each CDR3. A D gene is named only where the DNA matches it firmly. Where a row states a size, it is once, few, many or the class of an expanded clone; other rows omit it.

V gene	D gene	CDR3 length	clone size	J gene	CDR3 protein	CDR3 DNA
TRBV2	.	13	.	TRBJ2-2	CASSEPNTGELFF	TGTGCCAGCAGTGAACCTAACACCGGGGAGCTGTTTTTT
TRBV5-4	.	11	.	TRBJ2-7	CASSSRYEQYF	TGTGCCAGCAGCTCCCGCTACGAGCAGTACTTC
TRBV5-6	TRBD1	15	.	TRBJ2-7	CASSRLDRVRGEQYF	TGTGCCAGCAGCCGCCTGGACAGGGTAAGAGGCGAGCAGTACTTC
TRBV7-9	.	15	.	TRBJ2-7	CASSLNRGATYEQYF	TGTGCCAGCAGCTTAAACCGGGGGGCCACCTACGAGCAGTACTTC
TRBV7-2	.	15	.	TRBJ2-5	CASSQRGTYQETQYF	TGTGCCAGCAGCCAGCGCGGGACGTACCAAGAGACCCAGTACTTC
TRBV6-5	TRBD1	15	once	TRBJ1-1	CASRSGGQGGTEAFF	TGTGCCAGCAGAAGCGGCGGACAGGGAGGTACTGAAGCTTTCTTT
TRBV7-2	.	14	few	TRBJ2-3	CASSFGLAADTQYF	TGTGCCAGCAGCTTTGGTCTAGCTGCAGATACGCAGTATTTT
TRBV27	TRBD2	15	.	TRBJ2-2	CASRIAGGPPGELFF	TGTGCCAGCAGGATAGCGGGGGGGCCCCCCGGGGAGCTGTTTTTT
TRBV6-1	.	14	.	TRBJ1-2	CASSEPGERYGYTF	TGTGCCAGCAGTGAACCGGGGGAGCGCTATGGCTACACCTTC
TRBV2	TRBD2	18	.	TRBJ2-6	CASSEVAGQSSGANVLTF	TGTGCCAGCAGTGAAGTAGCGGGACAAAGCTCTGGGGCCAACGTCCTGACTTTC
TRBV4-3	TRBD2	15	.	TRBJ2-1	CASTPGLVEYNEQFF	TGCGCCAGCACGCCGGGACTAGTAGAGTACAATGAGCAGTTCTTC
TRBV6-1	.	13	.	TRBJ2-1	CASTPTQAGEQFF	TGTGCCAGCACACCAACCCAAGCGGGTGAGCAGTTCTTC
TRBV6-1	TRBD1	14	.	TRBJ1-3	CASGQGGSGNTIYF	TGTGCCAGCGGACAGGGGGGGTCTGGAAACACCATATATTTT
TRBV5-1	TRBD2	14	.	TRBJ2-7	CASSLGLAGTEQYF	TGCGCCAGCAGCTTGGGACTAGCGGGGACCGAGCAGTACTTC
TRBV27	TRBD1	14	.	TRBJ1-1	CASSLSTGITEAFF	TGTGCCAGCAGTTTATCGACAGGGATCACTGAAGCTTTCTTT
TRBV5-8	TRBD1	15	.	TRBJ2-5	CASSLDRGAGETQYF	TGTGCCAGCAGCTTGGACAGGGGGGCGGGAGAGACCCAGTACTTC
TRBV5-4	TRBD1	17	.	TRBJ1-4	CASFFRWGDRAIGKLFF	TGTGCCAGCTTCTTCCGGTGGGGGGACAGGGCAATCGGGAAACTGTTTTTT
TRBV4-2	.	13	.	TRBJ1-1	CASSQDPQDEAFF	TGTGCCAGCAGCCAAGACCCTCAGGATGAAGCTTTCTTT
TRBV28	TRBD1	14	.	TRBJ1-2	CASSLGQNSDGYTF	TGTGCCAGCAGTTTGGGACAGAACAGCGATGGCTACACCTTC
TRBV5-1	.	13	few	TRBJ1-1	CASTADRGTEAFF	TGCGCCAGCACCGCCGATCGCGGCACTGAAGCTTTCTTT
TRBV5-1	TRBD1	15	.	TRBJ1-5	CASSLGGQGPQPQHF	TGCGCCAGCAGCTTGGGGGGACAGGGGCCTCAGCCCCAGCATTTT
TRBV29-1	.	12	.	TRBJ1-2	CSGIQGGYGYTF	TGCAGCGGGATACAGGGAGGGTATGGCTACACCTTC
TRBV18	.	15	.	TRBJ1-3	CASSPYSGSGNTIYF	TGTGCCAGCTCACCATACAGTGGCTCTGGAAACACCATATATTTT
TRBV7-9	.	16	.	TRBJ1-3	CASRIGQGHSGNTIYF	TGTGCCAGCAGAATCGGGCAGGGCCACTCTGGAAACACCATATATTTT
TRBV9	TRBD2	15	.	TRBJ2-3	CASSTSGESTDTQYF	TGTGCCAGCAGCACTAGCGGGGAAAGCACAGATACGCAGTATTTT
TRBV6-5	.	14	.	TRBJ1-4	CASSYAGSNEKLFF	TGTGCCAGCAGTTACGCGGGTTCTAATGAAAAACTGTTTTTT
TRBV5-1	TRBD1	16	.	TRBJ2-7	CASSSQQTGEVHEQYF	TGCGCCAGCAGCTCCCAACAGACAGGGGAAGTACACGAGCAGTACTTC
TRBV6-6	TRBD2	16	.	TRBJ2-3	CASSPKRGGRTDTQYF	TGTGCCAGCAGTCCGAAGCGGGGGGGCCGCACAGATACGCAGTATTTT
TRBV19	.	12	.	TRBJ2-1	CASSIGGNEQFF	TGTGCCAGTAGTATAGGCGGGAATGAGCAGTTCTTC
TRBV10-3	TRBD2	12	once	TRBJ2-7	CAIAGGFYEQYF	TGTGCCATCGCCGGGGGGTTCTACGAGCAGTACTTC
TRBV7-9	.	14	once	TRBJ1-5	CASRGGDDNQPQHF	TGTGCCAGCAGAGGGGGGGACGACAATCAGCCCCAGCATTTT
TRBV5-6	.	14	.	TRBJ1-5	CASSFGQSNQPQHF	TGTGCCAGCAGCTTTGGGCAGAGCAATCAGCCCCAGCATTTT
TRBV9	TRBD2	14	.	TRBJ2-3	CASKGLAGGDTQYF	TGTGCCAGCAAGGGACTAGCGGGGGGAGATACGCAGTATTTT
TRBV9	.	15	.	TRBJ1-1	CASSVSNRGGTEAFF	TGTGCCAGCAGCGTAAGCAATCGGGGTGGCACTGAAGCTTTCTTT
TRBV5-1	.	14	.	TRBJ1-5	CASSPGSSNQPQHF	TGCGCCAGCAGCCCGGGGTCTAGCAATCAGCCCCAGCATTTT
TRBV27	TRBD1	14	.	TRBJ2-1	CASSLAGGNNEQFF	TGTGCCAGCAGTTTGGCAGGGGGAAATAATGAGCAGTTCTTC
TRBV18	.	17	.	TRBJ1-4	CASSPFEGVPTNEKLFF	TGTGCCAGCTCACCTTTCGAGGGTGTTCCAACTAATGAAAAACTGTTTTTT
TRBV6-5	.	16	.	TRBJ1-3	CASSYLDRSSGNTIYF	TGTGCCAGCAGTTACCTGGACAGAAGCTCTGGAAACACCATATATTTT
TRBV30	.	15	.	TRBJ1-3	CAWREGSGSGNTIYF	TGTGCCTGGAGAGAAGGGAGCGGCTCTGGAAACACCATATATTTT
TRBV28	TRBD2	14	.	TRBJ2-4	CASSWGGDKNIQYF	TGTGCCAGCAGTTGGGGGGGGGACAAAAACATTCAGTACTTC
TRBV7-9	TRBD1	14	.	TRBJ2-7	CASSLTGVHYEQYF	TGTGCCAGCAGCTTAACAGGGGTTCACTACGAGCAGTACTTC
TRBV11-2	.	16	once	TRBJ2-6	CASSLFPLSGANVLTF	TGTGCCAGCAGCTTATTCCCCCTCTCTGGGGCCAACGTCCTGACTTTC
TRBV30	TRBD2	15	few	TRBJ2-1	CASRTSGGRLDEQFF	TGTGCCAGCCGGACTAGCGGGGGAAGATTGGATGAGCAGTTCTTC
TRBV29-1	.	13	.	TRBJ1-3	CSVGGGSGNTIYF	TGCAGCGTTGGCGGTGGTTCTGGAAACACCATATATTTT
TRBV29-1	.	13	.	TRBJ1-1	CSVVRSMNTEAFF	TGCAGCGTTGTTAGATCGATGAACACTGAAGCTTTCTTT
TRBV2	.	11	.	TRBJ2-3	CASGGADTQYF	TGTGCTAGCGGAGGGGCAGATACGCAGTATTTT
TRBV27	.	15	once	TRBJ2-7	CASSLYSSRTYEQYF	TGTGCCAGCAGTTTATATTCCTCCAGGACCTACGAGCAGTACTTC
TRBV13	TRBD1	15	.	TRBJ2-3	CASSSGQGNTDTQYF	TGTGCCAGCAGCAGCGGACAGGGGAACACAGATACGCAGTATTTT
TRBV7-9	TRBD1	14	.	TRBJ1-4	CASSISTGSEKLFF	TGTGCCAGCAGCATCTCGACAGGGTCAGAAAAACTGTTTTTT
TRBV9	.	12	.	TRBJ1-3	CASQGSGNTIYF	TGTGCCAGCCAGGGATCCGGAAACACCATATATTTT
TRBV7-9	TRBD1	12	.	TRBJ2-5	CASGTGGETQYF	TGTGCCAGCGGGACAGGTGGAGAGACCCAGTACTTC
TRBV4-1	.	14	.	TRBJ2-1	CASSGNSGYNEQFF	TGCGCCAGCAGCGGGAATAGCGGTTACAATGAGCAGTTCTTC
TRBV10-3	TRBD2	14	few	TRBJ2-7	CAISEKRGDYEQYF	TGTGCCATCAGTGAGAAGCGGGGGGACTACGAGCAGTACTTC
TRBV5-1	TRBD2	14	.	TRBJ2-7	CASSFRGDSYEQYF	TGCGCCAGCAGCTTCCGGGGGGATTCCTACGAGCAGTACTTC
TRBV4-2	.	16	once	TRBJ1-2	CASSHQDSNFLYGYTF	TGTGCCAGCAGCCACCAGGACAGCAATTTCCTTTATGGCTACACCTTC
TRBV28	.	15	.	TRBJ1-1	CAHGRVSSMNTEAFF	TGTGCCCATGGCCGGGTAAGTTCAATGAACACTGAAGCTTTCTTT
TRBV2	.	16	.	TRBJ1-5	CASSQPDKASNQPQHF	TGTGCCAGCAGTCAACCTGACAAGGCTAGCAATCAGCCCCAGCATTTT
TRBV29-1	TRBD2	18	.	TRBJ2-5	CSVEDGLAGAPGGETQYF	TGCAGCGTTGAAGATGGGCTAGCGGGGGCCCCAGGAGGGGAGACCCAGTACTTC
TRBV6-1	.	16	.	TRBJ1-2	CASSEISVGSGYGYTF	TGTGCCAGCAGTGAAATCTCGGTGGGCTCAGGCTATGGCTACACCTTC